This T cell receptor beta chain was sequenced for a study of shared clonotypes between healthy human individuals. V gave up 6 bases and J gave up 2 bases, with 11 bases separating them. Germline-derived CDR1 and CDR2 are MGHRA and YSYEKL. The CDR3 is 14 residues long. Remarks on this clone: What it binds is unknown.

Genomic DNA (from each subset) was split evenly across several immunoSEQ plates. TCRdb's table, derived via immunoSEQ multiplex PCR, lists solely in-frame clones and lacks some. The data contain some 2 million clones, roughly 94% of them singletons. Study-level findings and limits: Naive subsets typically showed greater estimated richness than memory subsets. What limited the represented genetic and exposure-history diversity was the small number of donors.

The rearrangement uses TRBV4-1 and TRBJ1-3; D is undetermined. The source material was naive CD4+ T cells sorted from blood. Specified subset: CD45RA+ positively selected. The source is a young man in good health. Here the CDR3 reads CASRSFEAGNTIYF. CDR3 sequence (DNA): TGCGCCAGCAGGTCCTTTGAAGCTGGAAACACCATATATTTT.